This TCR beta chain was sequenced for a study of OX40 agonist ivuxolimab in advanced cancers. The overall study: Every patient in dose escalation had hepatocellular carcinoma, melanoma, renal cell or head and neck cancer.

Repertoires were generated with immunoSEQ multiplex PCR, while TCRdb's copy carries only in-frame clones and drops some. Found here are approximately 67,000 clones, about 84% of them singletons; the top ten hold approximately 8%. Sequenced here: CD4+ or CD8+ T cells sorted from blood, sampled in a trial of the OX40 agonist ivuxolimab. This TCR derives from an adult with an advanced solid tumor such as melanoma, head and neck, liver or kidney cancer.

The CDR3 is CASTFVLGGRLTDTQYF. CDR3 sequence (DNA): TGTGCCAGCACCTTCGTCTTGGGGGGCAGACTGACAGATACGCAGTATTTT. The V and J genes are TRBV5-6 and TRBJ2-3, with D tentatively TRBD1 or TRBD2 (6 bases each). Germline loops: CDR1 SGHDT, CDR2 YYEEEE. The CDR3 contains 17 residues. Trimming stripped 6 bases from V and 3 bases from J, with 23 bases between. The whole variable domain, remainder taken from reference TRBV5-6 and TRBJ2-3, is DAGVTQSPTHLIKTRGQQVTLRCSPKSGHDTVSWYQQALGQGPQFIFQYYEEEERQRGNFPDRFSGHQFPNYSSELNVNALLLGDSALYLCASTFVLGGRLTDTQYFGPGTRLTVL.